These T cell receptor beta chains were read from a single sample in a study of T-cell reconstitution after alpha-beta-depleted transplantation in children. TCRdb reprocessed the PCR reads via MiXCR and lists one record per CDR3 protein. The profile covers hundreds of thousands of distinct CDR3 sequences, with about 12% appearing a single time and 0.79% taken by the ten largest. Sequencing used PBMCs, obtained before TCRalphabeta/CD19-depleted stem cell transplant. Receptors originate from a girl under 10 years old with congenital amegakaryocytic thrombocytopenia, due to receive a stem cell transplant. CDR3s include the opening cysteine and the closing phenylalanine or tryptophan. A D gene is named only where the DNA matches it firmly. Expanded clones get a size class; other rows say once, few or many, or leave the size out.

.	TRBV7-7	TRBJ2-7	many	CASSLVGDGEQYF	TGTGCCAGCAGCTTAGTTGGGGACGGCGAGCAGTACTTC
TRBD1	TRBV7-2	TRBJ2-3	few	CASSWTGEDTQYF	TGTGCCAGCAGCTGGACAGGGGAAGATACGCAGTATTTT
TRBD1	TRBV10-3	TRBJ2-7	few	CAISEYQGASEQYF	TGTGCCATCAGTGAGTACCAGGGGGCATCCGAGCAGTACTTC
.	TRBV24-1	TRBJ2-1	.	CATSAPGTSLNEQFF	TGTGCCACCAGTGCACCCGGGACATCCCTCAATGAGCAGTTCTTC
.	TRBV7-2	TRBJ1-2	.	CASSLGTDGGYTF	TGTGCCAGCAGCTTAGGGACAGACGGTGGCTACACCTTC
.	TRBV3-1	TRBJ2-2	few	CASSRGTAHGELFF	TGTGCCAGCAGCCGTGGGACTGCGCACGGGGAGCTGTTTTTT
.	TRBV3-1	TRBJ2-3	few	CASKDGGGDTQYF	TGTGCCAGCAAGGACGGAGGAGGAGATACGCAGTATTTT
.	TRBV12-3/TRBV12-4	TRBJ2-3	many	CASSRRRGRLKDTQYF	TGTGCCAGCAGTCGCAGGCGGGGTCGACTGAAAGATACGCAGTATTTT
.	TRBV11-2	TRBJ2-7	few	CASSSIRGAGSPYEQYF	TGTGCCAGCAGCAGCATCAGGGGTGCCGGTTCCCCCTACGAGCAGTACTTC
.	TRBV2	TRBJ1-1	.	CASRLQQNTEAFF	TGTGCCAGCAGACTCCAACAGAACACTGAAGCTTTCTTT
TRBD2	TRBV7-3	TRBJ2-3	few	CASSLDPGGGQYF	TGTGCCAGCAGCTTAGACCCGGGAGGAGGACAGTATTTT
.	TRBV20-1	TRBJ2-7	many	CSARGLDNSYEQYF	TGCAGTGCTAGAGGATTGGACAACTCCTACGAGCAGTACTTC